Included here is one TCR beta chain sequence, with context. The data were obtained in a study of blood T cell repertoires in COVID-19. CDR3 length: 17 amino acids. From germline, CDR1 is MNHEY and CDR2 SVGEGT. Trimming removed 0 bases at V and 2 bases at J, with 17 bases between. Only in-frame clones appear in the TCRdb table, and some are missing; sequencing was by immunoSEQ multiplex PCR. The sample records around 130,000 clones, 75% to 85% being singletons. Sequencing used peripheral blood. The TCR originated in a human donor in a cohort sampled during active COVID-19. The chain joins TRBV6-2 or TRBV6-3 to TRBJ2-7, with a possible D match to TRBD2 (5 bases). CDR3 region: CASSYSNPGRPTYEQYF. The CDR3 bases are TGTGCCAGCAGTTACTCGAATCCGGGGAGACCCACCTACGAGCAGTACTTC.